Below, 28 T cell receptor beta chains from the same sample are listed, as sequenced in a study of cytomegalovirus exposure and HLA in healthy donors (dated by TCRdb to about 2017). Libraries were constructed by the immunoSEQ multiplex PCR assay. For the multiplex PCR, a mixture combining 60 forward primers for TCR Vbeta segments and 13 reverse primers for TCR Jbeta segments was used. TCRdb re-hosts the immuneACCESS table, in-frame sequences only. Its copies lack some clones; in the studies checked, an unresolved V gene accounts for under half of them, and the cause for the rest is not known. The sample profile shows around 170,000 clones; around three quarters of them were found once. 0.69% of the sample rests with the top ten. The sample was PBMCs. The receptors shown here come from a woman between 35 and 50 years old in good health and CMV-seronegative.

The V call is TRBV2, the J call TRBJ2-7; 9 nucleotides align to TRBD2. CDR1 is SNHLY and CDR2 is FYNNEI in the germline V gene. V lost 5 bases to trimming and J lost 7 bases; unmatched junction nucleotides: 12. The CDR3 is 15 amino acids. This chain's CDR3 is CASSPTRGAGGEQYF. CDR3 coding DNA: TGTGCCAGCAGTCCCACCCGGGGAGCGGGGGGAGAGCAGTACTTC. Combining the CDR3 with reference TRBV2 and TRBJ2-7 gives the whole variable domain EPEVTQTPSHQVTQMGQEVILRCVPISNHLYFYWYRQILGQKVEFLVSFYNNEISEKSEIFDDQFSVERPDGSNFTLKIRSTKLEDSAMYFCASSPTRGAGGEQYFGPGTRLTVT.

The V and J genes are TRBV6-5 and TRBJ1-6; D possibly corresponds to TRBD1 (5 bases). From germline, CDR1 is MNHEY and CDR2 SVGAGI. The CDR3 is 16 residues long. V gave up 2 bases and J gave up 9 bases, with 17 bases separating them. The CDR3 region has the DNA TGTGCCAGCAGTTACAGCAGAGGGGTGGGGGGTTCACCCCTCCACTTT. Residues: CASSYSRGVGGSPLHF.

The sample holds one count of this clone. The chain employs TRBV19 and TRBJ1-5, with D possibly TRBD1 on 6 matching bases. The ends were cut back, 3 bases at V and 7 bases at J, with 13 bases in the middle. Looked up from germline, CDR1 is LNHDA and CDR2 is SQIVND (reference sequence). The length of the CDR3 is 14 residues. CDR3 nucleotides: TGTGCCAGTAGTATCTACAGGGACCGCCAGCCCCAGCATTTT. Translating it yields CASSIYRDRQPQHF.

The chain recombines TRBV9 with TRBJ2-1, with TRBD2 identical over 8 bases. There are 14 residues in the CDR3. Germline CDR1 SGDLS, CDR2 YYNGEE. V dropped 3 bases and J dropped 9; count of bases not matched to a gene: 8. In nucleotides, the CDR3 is TGTGCCAGCAGCGGACGGGAGGGGATTCGTGAGCAGTTCTTC. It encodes CASSGREGIREQFF.

The CDR3 region has the DNA TGTGCCAGCAGTGCGGCGGCTAGCGGGAGGCTATACGAGCAGTACTTC. Translating gives CASSAAASGRLYEQYF. This chain connects TRBV6-1 to TRBJ2-7, with 11 bases identical to TRBD2. Looked up from germline, CDR1 is MNHNS and CDR2 is SASEGT. V dropped 4 bases and J dropped 4; count of bases not matched to a gene: 9. The CDR3 is 16 amino acids.

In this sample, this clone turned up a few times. The CDR3 DNA reads as TGTGCCAGCAGCCCGGGACAGCCAGATTCACCCCTCCACTTT. Its protein product is CASSPGQPDSPLHF. The genes are TRBV5-6 and TRBJ1-6; TRBD1 aligns across 7 bases. The CDR3 loop spans 14 amino acids. Germline CDR1 and CDR2: SGHDT and YYEEEE. V was pared by 4 bases and J by 8 bases, with 6 bases of the junction left unmatched.

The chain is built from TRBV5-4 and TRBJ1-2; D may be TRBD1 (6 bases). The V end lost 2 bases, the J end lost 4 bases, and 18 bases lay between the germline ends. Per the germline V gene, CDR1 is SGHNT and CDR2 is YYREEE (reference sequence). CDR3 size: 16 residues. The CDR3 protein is CASSFLRDTQLYGYTF. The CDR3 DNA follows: TGTGCCAGCAGCTTCCTTCGGGACACACAACTCTATGGCTACACCTTC.

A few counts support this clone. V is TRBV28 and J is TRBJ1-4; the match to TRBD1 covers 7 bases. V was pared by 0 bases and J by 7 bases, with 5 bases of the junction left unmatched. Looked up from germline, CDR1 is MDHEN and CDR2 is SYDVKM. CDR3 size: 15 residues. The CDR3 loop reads CASSLWHRGGEKLFF. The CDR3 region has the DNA TGTGCCAGCAGTTTATGGCACAGGGGCGGTGAAAAACTGTTTTTT.

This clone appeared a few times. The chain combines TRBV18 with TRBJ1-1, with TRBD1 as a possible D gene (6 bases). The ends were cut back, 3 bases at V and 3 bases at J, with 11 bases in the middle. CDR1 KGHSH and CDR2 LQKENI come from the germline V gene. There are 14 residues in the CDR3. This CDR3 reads CASSPMDSYTEAFF. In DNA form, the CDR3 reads TGTGCCAGCTCACCGATGGACAGTTACACTGAAGCTTTCTTT.

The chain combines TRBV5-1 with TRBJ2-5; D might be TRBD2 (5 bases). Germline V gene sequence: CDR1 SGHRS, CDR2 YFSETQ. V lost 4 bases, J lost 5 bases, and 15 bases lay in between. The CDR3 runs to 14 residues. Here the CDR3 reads CASSPAGMVETQYF. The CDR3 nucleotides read TGCGCCAGCAGCCCGGCCGGGATGGTGGAGACCCAGTACTTC. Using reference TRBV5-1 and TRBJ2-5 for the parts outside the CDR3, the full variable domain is KAGVTQTPRYLIKTRGQQVTLSCSPISGHRSVSWYQQTPGQGLQFLFEYFSETQRNKGNFPGRFSGRQFSNSRSEMNVSTLELGDSALYLCASSPAGMVETQYFGPGTRLLVL.

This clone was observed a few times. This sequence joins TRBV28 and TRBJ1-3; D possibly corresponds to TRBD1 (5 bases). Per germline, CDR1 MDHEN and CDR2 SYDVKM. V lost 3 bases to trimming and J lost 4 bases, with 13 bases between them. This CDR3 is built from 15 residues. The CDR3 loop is CASSFNGAWGNTIYF. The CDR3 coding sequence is TGTGCCAGCAGTTTTAATGGGGCATGGGGAAACACCATATATTTT.

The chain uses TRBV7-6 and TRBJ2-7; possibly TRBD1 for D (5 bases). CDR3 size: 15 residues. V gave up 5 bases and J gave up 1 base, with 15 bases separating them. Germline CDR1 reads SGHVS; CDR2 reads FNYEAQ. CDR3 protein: CASSGGQLSSYEQYF. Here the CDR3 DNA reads TGTGCCAGCAGCGGTGGACAACTCAGTTCCTACGAGCAGTACTTC.

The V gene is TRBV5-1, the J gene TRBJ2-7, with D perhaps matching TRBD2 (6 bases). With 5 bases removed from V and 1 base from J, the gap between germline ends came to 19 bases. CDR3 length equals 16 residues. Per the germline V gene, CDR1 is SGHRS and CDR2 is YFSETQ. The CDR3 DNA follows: TGCGCCAGCAGACCCCCGGGAGTAACTCGGTCCTACGAGCAGTACTTC. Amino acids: CASRPPGVTRSYEQYF.

CDR3 residues: CASSFGQGVGEQFF. The CDR3 bases are TGCGCCAGCAGCTTCGGACAGGGTGTGGGTGAGCAGTTCTTC. The V and J genes are TRBV5-1 and TRBJ2-1; 8 bases align to TRBD1. V lost 2 bases, J lost 9 bases, and 7 bases stayed unmatched. The CDR3 has 14 amino acids. Germline values: CDR1 SGHRS, CDR2 YFSETQ.

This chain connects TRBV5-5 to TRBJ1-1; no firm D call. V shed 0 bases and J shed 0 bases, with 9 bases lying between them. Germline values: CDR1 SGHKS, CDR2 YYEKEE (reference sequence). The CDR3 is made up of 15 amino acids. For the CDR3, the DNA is TGTGCCAGCAGCTTGGCCCTAGGAGTGAACACTGAAGCTTTCTTT. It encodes CASSLALGVNTEAFF.

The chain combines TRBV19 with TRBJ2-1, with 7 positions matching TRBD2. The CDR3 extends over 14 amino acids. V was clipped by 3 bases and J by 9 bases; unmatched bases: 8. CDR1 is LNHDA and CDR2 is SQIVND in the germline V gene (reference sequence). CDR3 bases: TGTGCCAGTAGTATTCAGCGGGATTCAGGTGAGCAGTTCTTC. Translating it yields CASSIQRDSGEQFF.

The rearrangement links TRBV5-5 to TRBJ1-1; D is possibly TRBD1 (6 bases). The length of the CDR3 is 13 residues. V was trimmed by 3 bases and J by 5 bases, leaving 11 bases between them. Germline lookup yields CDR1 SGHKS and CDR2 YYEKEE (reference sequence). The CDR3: CASSSPQGTEAFF. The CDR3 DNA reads TGTGCCAGCAGCTCCCCACAGGGAACTGAAGCTTTCTTT.

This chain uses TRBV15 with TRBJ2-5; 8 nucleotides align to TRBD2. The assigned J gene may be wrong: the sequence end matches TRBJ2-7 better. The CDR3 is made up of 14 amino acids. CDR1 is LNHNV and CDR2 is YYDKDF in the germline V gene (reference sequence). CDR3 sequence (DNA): TGTGCCACCAGCGAGTTAGCGGGACCCTACGAGCAGTACTTC. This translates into CATSELAGPYEQYF.

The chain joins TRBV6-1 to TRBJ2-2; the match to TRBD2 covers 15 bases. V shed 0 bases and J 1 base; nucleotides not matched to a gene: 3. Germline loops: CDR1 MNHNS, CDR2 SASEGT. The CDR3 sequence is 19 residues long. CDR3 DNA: TGTGCCAGCAGTGAAGCGGTGGGACTAGCGGGAGGGAACACCGGGGAGCTGTTTTTT. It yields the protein CASSEAVGLAGGNTGELFF.

The CDR3 is CSVGGGGAREQYF. The CDR3 DNA reads TGCAGCGTTGGGGGAGGGGGGGCCCGCGAGCAGTACTTC. V usage is TRBV29-1 and J usage is TRBJ2-7; possible D gene TRBD2, 7 bases. The CDR3 covers 13 residues. The V gene's germline CDR1 is SQVTM and CDR2 ANQGSEA. V dropped 4 bases and J dropped 6 bases, with 16 bases sitting between them.

The CDR3 DNA is TGTGCCATCAGATTGCCCTCGGGGGGCGGCTACACCTTC. This sequence encodes CAIRLPSGGGYTF. The gene calls are TRBV10-3 and TRBJ1-2, with a possible D match to TRBD1 (6 bases). The CDR3 covers 13 residues. Germline CDR1 ENHRY, CDR2 SYGVKD. The ends were cut back, 6 bases at V and 8 bases at J, with 16 bases in the middle.

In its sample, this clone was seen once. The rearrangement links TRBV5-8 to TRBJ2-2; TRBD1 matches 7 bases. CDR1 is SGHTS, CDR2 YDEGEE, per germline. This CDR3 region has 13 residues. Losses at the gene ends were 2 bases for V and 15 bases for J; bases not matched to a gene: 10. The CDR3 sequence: CASSLAGTVRMFF. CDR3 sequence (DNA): TGTGCCAGCAGCTTAGCCGGGACAGTGAGGATGTTTTTT.

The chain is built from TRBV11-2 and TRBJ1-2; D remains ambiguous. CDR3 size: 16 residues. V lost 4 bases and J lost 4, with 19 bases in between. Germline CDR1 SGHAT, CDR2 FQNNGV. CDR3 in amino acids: CASSSLARVNSYGYTF. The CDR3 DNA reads TGTGCCAGCAGCTCCCTAGCTAGAGTGAACTCCTATGGCTACACCTTC.

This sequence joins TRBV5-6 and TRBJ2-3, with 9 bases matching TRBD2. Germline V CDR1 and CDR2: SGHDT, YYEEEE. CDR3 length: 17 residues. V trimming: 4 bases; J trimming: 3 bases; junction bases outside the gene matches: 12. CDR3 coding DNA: TGTGCCAGCAGCCTAGTCGGCAGCGGGGGGCGTACAGATACGCAGTATTTT. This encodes CASSLVGSGGRTDTQYF.

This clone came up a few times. Here the CDR3 DNA reads TGTGCCAGCAGCTTGGGCTGGGGACAGGATCGCACCCAGTACTTC. Encoded protein: CASSLGWGQDRTQYF. The V and J genes are TRBV5-8 and TRBJ2-5, with 8 bases lining up with TRBD1. CDR3 length: 15 residues. With 0 bases clipped from V and 8 bases from J, the junction kept 9 bases outside the gene matches. Germline V CDR1 and CDR2: SGHTS, YDEGEE.

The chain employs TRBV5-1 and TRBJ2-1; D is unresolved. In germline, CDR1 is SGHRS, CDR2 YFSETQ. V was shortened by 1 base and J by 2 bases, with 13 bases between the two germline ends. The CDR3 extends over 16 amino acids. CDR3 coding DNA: TGCGCCAGCAGCTTGTCACCTGGGCCTACCTACAATGAGCAGTTCTTC. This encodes CASSLSPGPTYNEQFF.

CDR3 loop: CASSLDEASTGELFF. DNA of the CDR3: TGCGCCAGCAGCTTGGATGAGGCGAGCACCGGGGAGCTGTTTTTT. The gene calls are TRBV5-1 and TRBJ2-2, with D uncertain. Germline V lookup: CDR1 SGHRS, CDR2 YFSETQ. CDR3 length: 15 amino acids. The V and J ends lost 0 bases and 4 bases respectively, with 10 bases between them.

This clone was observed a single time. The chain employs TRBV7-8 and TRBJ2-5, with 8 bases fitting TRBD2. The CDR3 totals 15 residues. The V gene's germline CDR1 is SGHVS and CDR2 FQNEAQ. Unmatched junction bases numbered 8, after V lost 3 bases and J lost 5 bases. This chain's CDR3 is CASSFAGGEVETQYF. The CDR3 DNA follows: TGTGCCAGCAGCTTTGCGGGAGGAGAGGTGGAGACCCAGTACTTC.